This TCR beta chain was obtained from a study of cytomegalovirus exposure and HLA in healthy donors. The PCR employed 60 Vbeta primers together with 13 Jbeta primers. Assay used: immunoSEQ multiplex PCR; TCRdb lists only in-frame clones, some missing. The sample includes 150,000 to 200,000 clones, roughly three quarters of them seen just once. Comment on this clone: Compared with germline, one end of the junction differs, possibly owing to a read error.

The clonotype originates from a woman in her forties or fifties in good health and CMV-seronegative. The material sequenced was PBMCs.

Here the CDR3 reads CSSSLQVPPRFNYGYTF. DNA for the CDR3: TGTTCCAGCAGCTTACAGGTCCCCCCCAGGTTCAACTATGGCTACACCTTC. This chain uses TRBV7-9 with TRBJ1-2, with D possibly matching TRBD1 (5 bases). This CDR3 comprises 17 residues. CDR1 is SEHNR, CDR2 FQNEAQ, per germline (reference sequence).